This entry features one T cell receptor beta chain sequence. The antigen is not known. From germline, CDR1 is ENHRY and CDR2 SYGVKD. Trimming stripped 3 bases from V and 0 bases from J, with 9 bases between. CDR3 length equals 16 residues. This specimen belongs to a study of T cell responses to AZD1222 COVID-19 vaccine. Study observations and caveats: The study reported that nearly half of spike-specific TCRs target unmutated variant regions. Donors were chiefly white British, with a greater number of females, and clonal diversity was perhaps underestimated.

Measured with immunoSEQ multiplex PCR; TCRdb has only the in-frame clones, and not every one. The data show roughly 82,000 clones, with roughly 81% seen just once and approximately 13% held by the top ten. The sequence was collected from an adult in good health. The rearrangement uses TRBV10-3 and TRBJ2-6, with D hard to call. The source was peripheral blood, collected on day 0 of AZD1222 vaccination. CDR3 sequence: CAISDNTNSGANVLTF. The CDR3 nucleotides read TGTGCCATCAGTGATAACACAAACTCTGGGGCCAACGTCCTGACTTTC.